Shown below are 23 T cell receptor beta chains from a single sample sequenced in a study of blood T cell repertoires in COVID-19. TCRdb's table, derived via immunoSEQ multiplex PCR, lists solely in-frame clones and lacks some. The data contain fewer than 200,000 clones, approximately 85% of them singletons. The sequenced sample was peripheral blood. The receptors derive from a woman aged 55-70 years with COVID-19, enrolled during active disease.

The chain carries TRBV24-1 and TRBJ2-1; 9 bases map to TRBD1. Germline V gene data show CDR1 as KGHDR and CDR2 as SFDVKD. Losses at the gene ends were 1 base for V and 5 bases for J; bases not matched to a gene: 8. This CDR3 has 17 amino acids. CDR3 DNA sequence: TGTGCCACCAGTGATTTTGAACGGGACAGGGAAGACAATGAGCAGTTCTTC. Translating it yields CATSDFERDREDNEQFF.

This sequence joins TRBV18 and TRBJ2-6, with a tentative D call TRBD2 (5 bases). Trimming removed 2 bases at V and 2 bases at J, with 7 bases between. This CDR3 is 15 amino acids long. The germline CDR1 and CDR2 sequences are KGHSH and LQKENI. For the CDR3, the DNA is TGTGCCAGCTCACCAGGAGGCGCTGGGGCCAACGTCCTGACTTTC. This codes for CASSPGGAGANVLTF.

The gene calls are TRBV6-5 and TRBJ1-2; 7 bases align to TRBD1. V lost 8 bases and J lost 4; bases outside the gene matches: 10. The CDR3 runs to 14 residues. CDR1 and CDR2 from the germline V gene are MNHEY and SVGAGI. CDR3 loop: CASGHSGTVYGYTF. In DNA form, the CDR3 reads TGTGCCAGCGGACACTCCGGGACAGTCTATGGCTACACCTTC.

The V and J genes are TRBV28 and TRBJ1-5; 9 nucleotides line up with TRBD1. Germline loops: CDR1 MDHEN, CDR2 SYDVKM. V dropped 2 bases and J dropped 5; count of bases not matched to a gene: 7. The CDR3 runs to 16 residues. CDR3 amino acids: CASSLPSGQGYQPQHF. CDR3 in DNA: TGTGCCAGCAGTTTACCCTCGGGACAGGGCTATCAGCCCCAGCATTTT.

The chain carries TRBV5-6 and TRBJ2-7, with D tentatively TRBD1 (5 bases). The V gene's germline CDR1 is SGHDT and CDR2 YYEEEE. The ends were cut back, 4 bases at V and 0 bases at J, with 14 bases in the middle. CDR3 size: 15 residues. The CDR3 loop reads CASSRRQGASYEQYF. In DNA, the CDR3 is TGTGCCAGCAGCCGTCGCCAGGGTGCCTCCTACGAGCAGTACTTC.

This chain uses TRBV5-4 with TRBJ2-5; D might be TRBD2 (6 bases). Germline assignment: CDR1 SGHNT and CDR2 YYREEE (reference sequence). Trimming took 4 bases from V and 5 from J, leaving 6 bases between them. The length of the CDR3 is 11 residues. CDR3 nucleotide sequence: TGTGCCAGCAGCGGGGGGGAGACCCAGTACTTC. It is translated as CASSGGETQYF.

CDR3 sequence reads: CASSLIGGGMAYEQYF. The CDR3 nucleotides read TGTGCCAGCAGCTTAATTGGGGGAGGAATGGCCTACGAGCAGTACTTC. V is TRBV7-2 and J is TRBJ2-7, with D maybe TRBD2 (6 bases). V was clipped by 2 bases and J by 2 bases, with 16 bases between them. Germline V gives CDR1 SGHTA, CDR2 FQGNSA. This CDR3 comprises 16 residues.

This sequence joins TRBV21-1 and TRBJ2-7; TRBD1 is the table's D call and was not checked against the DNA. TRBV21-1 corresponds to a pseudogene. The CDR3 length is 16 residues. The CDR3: CASSNVPGADTYEQYF. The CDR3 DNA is TGTGCCAGCAGCAACGTCCCAGGGGCGGATACCTACGAGCAGTACTTC.

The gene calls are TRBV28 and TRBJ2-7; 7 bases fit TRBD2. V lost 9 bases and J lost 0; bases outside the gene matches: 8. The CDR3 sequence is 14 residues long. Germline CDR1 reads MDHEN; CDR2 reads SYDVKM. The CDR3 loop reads CASRREPSSYEQYF. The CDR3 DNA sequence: TGTGCCAGTAGGCGGGAGCCCTCCTCCTACGAGCAGTACTTC.

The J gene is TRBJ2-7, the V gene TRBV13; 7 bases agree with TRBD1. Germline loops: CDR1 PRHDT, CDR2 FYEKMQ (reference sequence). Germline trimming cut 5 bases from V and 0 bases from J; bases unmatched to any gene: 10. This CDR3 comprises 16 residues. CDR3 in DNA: TGTGCCAGCAGCCCCGGGACAGCGACCCCCTCCTACGAGCAGTACTTC. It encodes CASSPGTATPSYEQYF.

CDR3 amino acids: CASKNRDRVSDSYEQYV. In nucleotides, the CDR3 is TGTGCCAGTAAGAACCGGGACAGGGTTTCGGACTCCTACGAGCAGTACGTC. This chain uses TRBV19 with TRBJ2-7; 9 bases match TRBD1. CDR1 is LNHDA, CDR2 SQIVND, per germline (reference sequence). V was clipped by 7 bases and J by 0 bases; unmatched bases: 13. This CDR3 region has 17 residues.

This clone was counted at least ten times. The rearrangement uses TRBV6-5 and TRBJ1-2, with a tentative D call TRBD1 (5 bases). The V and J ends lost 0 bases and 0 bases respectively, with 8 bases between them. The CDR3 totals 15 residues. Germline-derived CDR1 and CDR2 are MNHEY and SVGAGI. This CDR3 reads CASSYSTVTNYGYTF. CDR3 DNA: TGTGCCAGCAGTTACTCGACAGTTACTAACTATGGCTACACCTTC.

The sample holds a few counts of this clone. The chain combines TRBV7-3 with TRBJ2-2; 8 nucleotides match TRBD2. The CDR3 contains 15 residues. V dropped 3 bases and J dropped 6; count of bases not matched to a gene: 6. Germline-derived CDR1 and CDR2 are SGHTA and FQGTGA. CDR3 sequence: CASSFVAGPAGELFF. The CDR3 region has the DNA TGTGCCAGCAGCTTTGTAGCGGGGCCGGCCGGGGAGCTGTTTTTT.

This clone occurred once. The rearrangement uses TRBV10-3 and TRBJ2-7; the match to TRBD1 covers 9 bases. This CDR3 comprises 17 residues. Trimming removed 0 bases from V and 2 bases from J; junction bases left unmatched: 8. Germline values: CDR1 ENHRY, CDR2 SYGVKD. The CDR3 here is CAISESARDRATYEQYV. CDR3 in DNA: TGTGCCATCAGTGAGTCGGCCCGGGACAGGGCCACCTACGAGCAGTACGTC.

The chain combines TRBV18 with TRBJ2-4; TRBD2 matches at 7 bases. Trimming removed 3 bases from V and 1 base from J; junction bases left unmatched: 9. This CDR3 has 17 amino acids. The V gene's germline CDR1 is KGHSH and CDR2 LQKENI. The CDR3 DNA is TGTGCCAGCTCACCGGCCGGACTAGTTGGTGCCAAAAACATTCAGTACTTC. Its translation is CASSPAGLVGAKNIQYF.

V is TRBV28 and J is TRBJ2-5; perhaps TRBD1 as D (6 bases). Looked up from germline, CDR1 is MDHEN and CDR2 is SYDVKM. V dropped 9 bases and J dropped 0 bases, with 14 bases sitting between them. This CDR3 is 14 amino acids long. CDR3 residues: CASQITGNQETQYF. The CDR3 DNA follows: TGTGCCAGTCAAATTACAGGGAACCAAGAGACCCAGTACTTC.

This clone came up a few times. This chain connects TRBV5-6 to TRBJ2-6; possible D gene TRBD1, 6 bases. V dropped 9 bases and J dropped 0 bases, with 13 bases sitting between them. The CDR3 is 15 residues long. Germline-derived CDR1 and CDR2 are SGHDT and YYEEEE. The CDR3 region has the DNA TGTGCCACCGCAGCAGGGGCCTCTGGGGCCAACGTCCTGACTTTC. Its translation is CATAAGASGANVLTF.

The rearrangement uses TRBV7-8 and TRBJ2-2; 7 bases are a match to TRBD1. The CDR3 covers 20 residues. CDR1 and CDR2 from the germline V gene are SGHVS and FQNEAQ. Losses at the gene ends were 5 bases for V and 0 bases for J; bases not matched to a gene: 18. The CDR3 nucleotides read TGTGCCAGCAGCCACATAACCGGGACAGCTAATGCTCCGAACACCGGGGAGCTGTTTTTT. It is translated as CASSHITGTANAPNTGELFF.

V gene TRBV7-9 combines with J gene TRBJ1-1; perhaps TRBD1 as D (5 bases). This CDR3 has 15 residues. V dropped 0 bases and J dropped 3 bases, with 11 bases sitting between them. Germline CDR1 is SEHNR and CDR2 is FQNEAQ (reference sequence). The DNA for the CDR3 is TGTGCCAGCAGCTTAGCGCTGGGGGGTGACACTGAAGCTTTCTTT. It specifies CASSLALGGDTEAFF.

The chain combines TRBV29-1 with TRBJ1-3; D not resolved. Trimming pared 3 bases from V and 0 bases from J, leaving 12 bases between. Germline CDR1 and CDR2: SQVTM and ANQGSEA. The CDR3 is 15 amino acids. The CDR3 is CSVDGAGFSGNTIYF. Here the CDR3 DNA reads TGCAGCGTTGATGGAGCGGGGTTCTCTGGAAACACCATATATTTT.

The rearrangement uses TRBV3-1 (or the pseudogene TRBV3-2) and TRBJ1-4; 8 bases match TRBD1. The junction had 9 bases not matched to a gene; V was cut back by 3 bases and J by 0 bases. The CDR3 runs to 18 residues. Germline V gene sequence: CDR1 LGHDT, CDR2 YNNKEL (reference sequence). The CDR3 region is CASSHAIGQGATNEKLFF. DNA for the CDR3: TGTGCCAGCAGCCATGCGATAGGACAGGGCGCAACTAATGAAAAACTGTTTTTT.

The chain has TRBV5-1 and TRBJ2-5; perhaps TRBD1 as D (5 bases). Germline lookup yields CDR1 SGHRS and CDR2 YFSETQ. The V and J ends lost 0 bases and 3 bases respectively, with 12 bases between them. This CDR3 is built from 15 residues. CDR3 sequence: CASSLADRDEETQYF. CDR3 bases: TGCGCCAGCAGCTTGGCTGACAGAGACGAAGAGACCCAGTACTTC.

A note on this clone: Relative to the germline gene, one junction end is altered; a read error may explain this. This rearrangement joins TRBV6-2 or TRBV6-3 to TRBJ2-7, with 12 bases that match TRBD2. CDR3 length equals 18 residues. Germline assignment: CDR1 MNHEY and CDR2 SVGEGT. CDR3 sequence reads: CASSYFPVTGLAGNEQYF. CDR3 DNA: TGTGCCAGCAGCTACTTTCCGGTGACTGGACTAGCGGGAAACGAGCAGTACTTC.